The present T cell receptor (beta chain) was sequenced within a study of OX40 agonist ivuxolimab in advanced cancers. Turning to the study itself: Among those enrolled, mean age was about 62 years (range 23 to 79) and roughly 84% were male.

To note about this clone: Its antigen is not known.

General study findings and limits: The antigen specificity of the peripheral T cells (those that were expanded) was not determined.

Patients had blood sampled at baseline and again on cycle 4 day 1 and cycle 7 day 1. The CDR3 sequence is 12 residues long. Germline V gene data show CDR1 as SNHLY and CDR2 as FYNNEI. The repertoire was sequenced with immunoSEQ multiplex PCR; TCRdb's copy has only in-frame clones and lacks some. This sample carries over 65,000 clones, 75% to 90% of them seen once, and the ten largest clones take around 2.1%. This sequence was found in an adult with an advanced solid tumor such as melanoma, head and neck, liver or kidney cancer. This specimen was CD4+ or CD8+ T cells sorted from blood, taken in a trial of the OX40 agonist ivuxolimab. The chain combines TRBV2 with TRBJ2-5; D gene uncertain. The J call may be incorrect, as the DNA end agrees better with TRBJ2-7. The CDR3 region has the DNA TGTGCCAGCAGAGGAGACTTCTACGAGCAGTACTTC. It is translated as CASRGDFYEQYF.